These 9 T cell receptor beta chains came from one sample sequenced in a study of tumor-infiltrating lymphocytes in primary liver carcinoma. DNA and RNA were both co-extracted from 20-30 mg of bulk tissue that had not been sorted. Priming with a constant-region primer yielded TCR beta cDNA from about 510 ng total RNA. Three nested multiplex PCR rounds, a slightly modified ARM-PCR method, built the TCR beta libraries. Two initial PCR rounds of about 10 cycles each paired TRBV1-TRBV30 forward primers with a C-beta reverse primer. One entry per CDR3 protein results from TCRdb running MiXCR on the multiplex PCR reads. The sample shows some 120,000 distinct CDR3 sequences, 64% of them seen only once. What was sequenced was liver tumor tissue from sampling region 3. Noted subset: tumor region T3, left-lateral pole. These receptors were taken from a woman in her fifties or sixties with primary liver carcinoma and hepatitis B virus infection.

V and J are TRBV20-1 and TRBJ2-5; D unresolved. The germline V gene has CDR1 DFQATT and CDR2 SNEGSKA (reference sequence). Trimming left V 3 bases short and J 3 bases short, with 11 bases between. The length of the CDR3 is 13 residues. This CDR3 is CSARARGKETQYF. CDR3 coding DNA: TGCAGTGCTAGGGCTAGAGGCAAAGAGACCCAGTACTTC.

This clonotype has ten or more counts. The chain links TRBV6-5 to TRBJ1-6, with TRBD1 matching 7 bases. The CDR3 loop spans 13 amino acids. V was pared by 6 bases and J by 8 bases, with 4 bases of the junction left unmatched. CDR1 is MNHEY and CDR2 is SVGAGI in the germline V gene. CDR3 amino acids: CASRITGDSPLHF. In DNA, the CDR3 is TGTGCCAGCAGAATAACAGGGGATTCACCCCTCCACTTT.

J is TRBJ1-2 and V is TRBV7-9; TRBD1 matches at 9 bases. V dropped 10 bases and J dropped 7; count of bases not matched to a gene: 13. Germline lookup yields CDR1 SEHNR and CDR2 FQNEAQ (reference sequence). This CDR3 comprises 14 residues. This CDR3 is CANSSSGTGFGYTF. CDR3 DNA sequence: TGTGCCAACAGTTCATCCGGGACAGGGTTTGGCTACACCTTC.

The table lists this clonotype with a count of one. The CDR3 carries no conserved terminal phenylalanine or tryptophan, so it likely arises from a read error. The genes are TRBV6-2 or TRBV6-3 and TRBJ2-2, with 14 nucleotides matching TRBD2. The CDR3 consists of 18 residues. Germline V gives CDR1 MNHEY, CDR2 SVGEGT. CDR3: CASSRWTSGRLYTGELFS. CDR3 nucleotide sequence: TGTGCTAGCAGTCGTTGGACTAGCGGGAGGCTCTACACAGGGGAGCTGTTTTCT.

Worth noting for this clonotype: The junction departs from germline at one end; a sequencing error may be responsible. V and J are TRBV7-3 and TRBJ2-1; TRBD2 might be the D (6 bases). The CDR3 contains 14 residues. Looked up from germline, CDR1 is SGHTA and CDR2 is FQGTGA. As DNA, the CDR3 is TGTGCGAGCAGCTTAGGCCGGAGGGGCAATGAGCAGTTCTTC. This sequence encodes CASSLGRRGNEQFF. Drawing the rest from reference TRBV7-3 and TRBJ2-1, the complete variable domain is GAGVSQTPSNKVTEKGKYVELRCDPISGHTALYWYRQSLGQGPEFLIYFQGTGAADDSGLPNDRFFAVRPEGSVSTLKIQRTERGDSAVYLCASSLGRRGNEQFFGPGTRLTVL.

Of note for this clonotype: A read error may be the cause here, since a much bigger clone is one base away. For the CDR3, the DNA is TGCACCAGCAGTGAGCAGGGGATGAACACTGAAGCTTTCTTT. Its translation is CTSSEQGMNTEAFF. The chain uses TRBV10-2 and TRBJ1-1, with TRBD1 as a possible D gene (6 bases). This CDR3 has 14 residues. CDR1 and CDR2 from the germline V gene are WSHSY and SAAADI.

Of note for this clonotype: The junction and the germline gene differ at one end; a read error may be behind it. The chain joins TRBV12-3 or TRBV12-4 to TRBJ2-1, with D possibly being TRBD1 (6 bases). The CDR3 consists of 15 residues. CDR3 coding DNA: TGTGCCAGTAGTTTAGTACAGGGTGGGGACGATGAGCAGTTCTTC. It encodes CASSLVQGGDDEQFF.

This clonotype was recorded at least ten times. The rearrangement links TRBV7-9 to TRBJ1-2; D perhaps matches TRBD1 (5 bases). The ends were cut back, 5 bases at V and 7 bases at J, with 20 bases in the middle. This CDR3 is built from 15 residues. Germline assignment: CDR1 SEHNR and CDR2 FQNEAQ (reference sequence). CDR3 DNA: TGTGCCAGCAGCCGAGGGTCGGGACGGCACACTGGCTACACCTTC. Amino acids: CASSRGSGRHTGYTF.

This chain joins TRBV30 and TRBJ1-3; 7 bases are shared with TRBD1. The J segment lost 5 bases and the V segment lost 7 bases, leaving 5 bases of the junction unmatched. In germline, CDR1 is GTSNPN, CDR2 SVGIG (reference sequence). The CDR3 is 12 amino acids. CDR3 in amino acids: CASGQDRNTIYF. The CDR3 DNA sequence: TGTGCCTCAGGACAGGATAGAAACACCATATATTTT.